The source of this T cell receptor (beta chain) is a study of shared clonotypes between healthy human individuals. Overall study findings and caveats: It was the few donors that limited the genetic and exposure-history diversity represented.

A note on this clone: Antigen: not known.

CD45RO-negative cells were positively selected for CCR7, leaving out terminally differentiated effector memory CD45RA+ cells. The assay used deep level. Only in-frame clones appear in the TCRdb table, and some are missing; sequencing was by immunoSEQ multiplex PCR. The sample gives around 2,000,000 clones, 85% to 95% of which show up once; 0.85% to 1.3% is in the top ten. Trimming left V 0 bases short and J 8 bases short, with 6 bases between. This CDR3 spans 12 amino acids. Germline V gene data show CDR1 as MNHEY and CDR2 as SVGAGI. This TCR came from a man between 18 and 35 years old in good health. This chain links TRBV6-5 with TRBJ2-3, with a tentative D call TRBD1 (5 bases). The sequenced material came from naive CD8+ T cells sorted from blood. The CDR3 is CASSYSQGTQYF. CDR3 coding DNA: TGTGCCAGCAGTTACTCCCAGGGTACGCAGTATTTT.